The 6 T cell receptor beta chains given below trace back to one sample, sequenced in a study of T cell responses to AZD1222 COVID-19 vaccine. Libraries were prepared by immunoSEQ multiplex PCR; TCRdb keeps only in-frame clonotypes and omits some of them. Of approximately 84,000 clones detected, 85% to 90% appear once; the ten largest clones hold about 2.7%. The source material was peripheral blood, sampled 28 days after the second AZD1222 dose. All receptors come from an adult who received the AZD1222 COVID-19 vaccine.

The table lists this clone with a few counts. Written as DNA, the CDR3 is TGCAGCGCCGAGGGGACAGGGGGTTTTGAGGGTGGCTACACCTTC. Residues: CSAEGTGGFEGGYTF. The chain recombines TRBV29-1 with TRBJ1-2; TRBD1 matches 11 bases. Per the germline V gene, CDR1 is SQVTM and CDR2 is ANQGSEA. Unmatched junction bases numbered 14, after V lost 7 bases and J lost 7 bases. The CDR3 length is 15 residues.

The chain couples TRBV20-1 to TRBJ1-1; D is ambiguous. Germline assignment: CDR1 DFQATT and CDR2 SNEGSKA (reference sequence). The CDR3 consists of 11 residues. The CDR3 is CSPSMNTEAFF. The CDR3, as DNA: TGCAGCCCTTCGATGAACACTGAAGCTTTCTTT.

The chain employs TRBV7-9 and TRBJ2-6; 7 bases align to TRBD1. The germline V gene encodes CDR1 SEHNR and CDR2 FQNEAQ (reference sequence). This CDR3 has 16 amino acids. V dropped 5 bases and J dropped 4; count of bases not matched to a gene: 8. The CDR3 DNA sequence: TGTGCCAGCAGCACAGGAGACAGGGCCGGGGCCAACGTCCTGACTTTC. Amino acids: CASSTGDRAGANVLTF.

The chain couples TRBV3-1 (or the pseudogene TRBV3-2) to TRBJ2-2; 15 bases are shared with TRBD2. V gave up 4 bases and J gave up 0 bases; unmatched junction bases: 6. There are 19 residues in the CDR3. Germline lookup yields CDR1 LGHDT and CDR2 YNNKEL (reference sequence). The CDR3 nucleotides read TGTGCCAGCAGCCCGGGCGGGACTAGCGGGGGGTCGAACACCGGGGAGCTGTTTTTT. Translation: CASSPGGTSGGSNTGELFF.

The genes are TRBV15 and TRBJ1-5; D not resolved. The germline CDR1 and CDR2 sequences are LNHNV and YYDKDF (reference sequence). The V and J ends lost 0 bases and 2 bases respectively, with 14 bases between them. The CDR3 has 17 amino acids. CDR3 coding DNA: TGTGCCACCAGCAGAGATTTGGGCGAGGGCGGCAATCAGCCCCAGCATTTT. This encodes CATSRDLGEGGNQPQHF. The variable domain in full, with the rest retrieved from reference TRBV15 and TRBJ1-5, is DAMVIQNPRYQVTQFGKPVTLSCSQTLNHNVMYWYQQKSSQAPKLLFHYYDKDFNNEADTPDNFQSRRPNTSFCFLDIRSPGLGDTAMYLCATSRDLGEGGNQPQHFGDGTRLSIL.

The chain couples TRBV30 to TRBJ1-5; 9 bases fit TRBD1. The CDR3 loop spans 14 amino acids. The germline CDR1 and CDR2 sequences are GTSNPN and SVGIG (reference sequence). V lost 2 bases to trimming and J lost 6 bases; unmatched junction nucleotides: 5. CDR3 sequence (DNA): TGTGCCTGGAGTTCCACAGGGGGCGTTCAGCCCCAGCATTTT. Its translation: CAWSSTGGVQPQHF.